This T cell receptor beta chain is drawn from a study of cytomegalovirus exposure and HLA in healthy donors. Whole-study results and caveats: Later findings reportedly placed an Asian-associated ancestry cluster below the roughly 670-donor mean for N-insertions. Relative to equally common others, HLA-associated TCR beta chains showed greater clonal expansion in a later analysis.

Among the donors, all were healthy bone marrow donors. PCR primers comprised 60 Vbeta and 13 Jbeta primers. Data came from immunoSEQ multiplex PCR; TCRdb stores just in-frame clones and leaves some out. The table records 150,000 to 200,000 clones, roughly 80% of them present only once. As concerns this clone: Its specificity is unknown.

J was trimmed by 5 bases and V by 3 bases; bases with no gene match: 6. The CDR3 is made up of 15 amino acids. The germline V gene encodes CDR1 SGHNT and CDR2 YYREEE (reference sequence). This clonotype was obtained from a middle-aged man in good health and CMV-seropositive. Sequencing was carried out using PBMCs. This chain uses TRBV5-4 with TRBJ2-5; 11 nucleotides match TRBD2. CDR3 residues: CASSYTSGGGETQYF. CDR3 in DNA: TGTGCCAGCAGCTACACTAGCGGGGGCGGGGAGACCCAGTACTTC.